This T cell receptor beta chain was found in a study of shared clonotypes between healthy human individuals. The overall study: The cohort comprised a couple of women and a few men. Their ages spanned 18 to 49 years.

Findings of the study overall: Clonotypes not shared had lower generation probabilities than those common to all four donors. For naive CD4 cells, around 5% of clonotypes were shared across several donors.

This clone was counted between two and nine times. Its antigen is still unknown. The CDR3 covers 13 residues. Germline values: CDR1 MNHNS, CDR2 SASEGT. Germline trimming cut 11 bases from V and 10 bases from J; bases unmatched to any gene: 10. Clones were read by immunoSEQ multiplex PCR, and TCRdb kept only the in-frame ones, dropping some. The data contain roughly 2.5 million clones, about 92% of them singletons. Nashville, Tennessee was home to all donors, each a Caucasian adult. The source material was naive CD4+ T cells sorted from blood. Subset in this sample: CD45RA+ positively selected. The J gene is TRBJ1-6, the V gene TRBV6-1; TRBD1 agrees at 8 bases. This TCR came from a man between 18 and 29 years old in good health. CDR3 nucleotides: TGTGCCGGAAGACAGGGGCGGGAATCACCCCTCCACTTT. Its translation is CAGRQGRESPLHF.